The text below deals with one T cell receptor beta chain. This specimen belongs to a study of cytomegalovirus exposure and HLA in healthy donors. Primers for the PCR totalled 60 Vbeta and 13 Jbeta. The assay was immunoSEQ multiplex PCR, and TCRdb's table has in-frame clones only and misses some. This table holds over 150,000 clones, less than 80% found once. This CDR3 comprises 18 residues. Germline V CDR1 and CDR2: SGHDT, YYEEEE. J gave up 4 bases and V 4 bases, and 9 bases lay outside the gene matches. Donors in the study were healthy people who gave bone marrow. The sequence was obtained from a man between 40 and 49 years old in good health and CMV-seronegative. Sequencing input: PBMCs. V gene TRBV5-6 combines with J gene TRBJ2-1; 15 bases line up with TRBD2. CDR3 in amino acids: CASSPPGLAGGSYNEQFF. The CDR3 DNA is TGTGCCAGCAGCCCCCCGGGACTAGCGGGGGGCTCATACAATGAGCAGTTCTTC.